This entry lists 5 T cell receptor beta chains sequenced from one sample in a study of cytomegalovirus exposure and HLA in healthy donors. Primers included in the PCR were 60 Vbeta and 13 Jbeta primers. Assay: immunoSEQ multiplex PCR; the TCRdb copy retains only in-frame clones and omits some. Altogether some 95,000 clones are present, 78% being singletons, with the ten largest covering 4.1%. Sequenced material: PBMCs. These receptors were collected from a woman aged 40 to 49 in good health and CMV-seropositive.

This clone was observed once. The CDR3 sequence is CASSYSISSYEQYF. The DNA for the CDR3 is TGTGCCAGCAGTTACTCGATTAGTTCCTACGAGCAGTACTTC. V is TRBV6-5 and J is TRBJ2-7, with D unresolved. This CDR3 is 14 amino acids long. Looked up from germline, CDR1 is MNHEY and CDR2 is SVGAGI. The V end lost 0 bases, the J end lost 1 base, and 7 bases lay between the germline ends.

V is TRBV29-1 and J is TRBJ2-3; 14 positions match TRBD2. V gave up 2 bases and J gave up 5 bases; unmatched junction bases: 3. Germline CDR1 is SQVTM and CDR2 is ANQGSEA. This CDR3 has 15 residues. CDR3 DNA sequence: TGCAGCGTTGAACTGACTAGCGGGAGGGAAGATACGCAGTATTTT. Its protein is CSVELTSGREDTQYF.

This clone was seen only a few times. Other nucleotide sequences from this sample produce the same CDR3. The J gene is TRBJ1-3, the V gene TRBV11-3, with no clear D. V was cut by 3 bases and J by 3 bases, with 6 bases left in between. The CDR3 contains 13 residues. In germline, CDR1 is SGHNT, CDR2 YENEEA. The CDR3 DNA is TGTGCCAGCAGCTTGGGCCTTGGAAACACCATATATTTT. Its protein product is CASSLGLGNTIYF.

This chain uses TRBV5-1 with TRBJ2-2; TRBD2 agrees at 9 bases. The CDR3 is made up of 16 amino acids. With V trimmed by 3 bases and J by 1 base, 4 bases remained unmatched. The V gene's germline CDR1 is SGHRS and CDR2 YFSETQ. The CDR3 DNA is TGCGCCAGCAGCTGGACACTAGCGGGGAACACCGGGGAGCTGTTTTTT. Protein: CASSWTLAGNTGELFF.

V and J are TRBV7-9 and TRBJ1-2; TRBD1 matches at 7 bases. This CDR3 region has 16 residues. Looked up from germline, CDR1 is SEHNR and CDR2 is FQNEAQ (reference sequence). Trimming removed 0 bases from V and 2 bases from J; junction bases left unmatched: 6. This CDR3 reads CASSLASGQKNYGYTF. In nucleotides, the CDR3 is TGTGCCAGCAGCTTAGCATCGGGACAGAAGAACTATGGCTACACCTTC.